This entry lists 25 T cell receptor beta chains sequenced from one sample in a study of blood T cells in healthy people across ages. A second PCR of roughly 7 to 11 cycles used a sample-barcoded 5' primer and a J-beta primer mix. Via MiXCR, TCRdb re-called the 5' RACE reads, giving one row per CDR3 protein. This table has roughly 570,000 distinct CDR3 sequences, 25% to 30% appearing once. What was sequenced was blood. These receptors all come from a woman in her sixties or seventies in good health.

The CDR3 loop is CATSRAGTDIGHEQFF. The CDR3 coding sequence is TGTGCCACCAGCAGAGCTGGGACCGATATAGGCCATGAGCAGTTCTTC. This rearrangement joins TRBV15 to TRBJ2-1, with D perhaps matching TRBD1 or TRBD2 (5 bases each). The CDR3 sequence is 16 residues long. V lost 1 base and J lost 8, with 18 bases in between. Per the germline V gene, CDR1 is LNHNV and CDR2 is YYDKDF (reference sequence).

This clonotype was seen only once. This chain links TRBV5-6 with TRBJ2-1; D remains ambiguous. The CDR3 runs to 14 residues. Between the trimmed V and J ends, which lost 2 bases and 8 bases, there was a span of 14 bases. Looked up from germline, CDR1 is SGHDT and CDR2 is YYEEEE. The CDR3 DNA follows: TGTGCCAGCAGCTTTGGGTCTGGACGGGATGAGCAGTTCTTC. Translation: CASSFGSGRDEQFF.

This clonotype has only a few counts. This chain connects TRBV6-5 to TRBJ2-1, with 9 nucleotides matching TRBD1. The end of the DNA aligns better with TRBJ2-7, so the J call may be wrong. From germline, CDR1 is MNHEY and CDR2 SVGAGI. This CDR3 is 15 amino acids long. The CDR3 DNA sequence: TGTGCCAGCAGTTACTCGAACAGGGGGCTCTACGAGCAGTACTTC. As protein: CASSYSNRGLYEQYF.

The chain is built from TRBV18 and TRBJ2-1; D possibly corresponds to TRBD1 (6 bases). The end of the DNA is better explained by TRBJ2-7, so the J call may be wrong. The V gene's germline CDR1 is KGHSH and CDR2 LQKENI. CDR3 length equals 16 residues. CDR3 coding DNA: TGTGCCAGCTCACCATCGGACAGAAGAGCACATGGGGAGCAGTACTTC. Protein sequence: CASSPSDRRAHGEQYF.

Only one count was recorded for this clonotype. CDR3 region: CASSPIGGNTEAFF. CDR3 DNA: TGTGCCAGCAGCCCCATCGGGGGCAACACTGAAGCTTTCTTT. V usage is TRBV9 and J usage is TRBJ1-1; possibly TRBD1 for D (6 bases). CDR1 and CDR2 from the germline V gene are SGDLS and YYNGEE. There are 14 residues in the CDR3. The V end was cut by 4 bases, the J end by 2 bases, with 12 bases between.

This sequence joins TRBV29-1 and TRBJ1-2; unclear D gene. This CDR3 region has 13 residues. Germline V gives CDR1 SQVTM, CDR2 ANQGSEA. The V end was cut by 3 bases, the J end by 6 bases, with 14 bases between. The chain's CDR3 is CSVEESLGNGYTF. DNA of the CDR3: TGCAGCGTTGAGGAATCACTCGGTAATGGCTACACCTTC.

The CDR3 coding sequence is TGTGCCAGCAGCGCGCCCGGGGGGGCGTTTTCCGAGCAGTACTTC. This codes for CASSAPGGAFSEQYF. This sequence joins TRBV5-4 and TRBJ2-7; 8 bases match TRBD2. Per germline, CDR1 SGHNT and CDR2 YYREEE (reference sequence). The CDR3 runs to 15 residues. The V segment lost 4 bases and the J segment 6 bases; nucleotides outside the gene matches: 12.

The chain links TRBV20-1 to TRBJ2-1; D possibly corresponds to TRBD2 (7 bases). The V end was cut by 4 bases, the J end by 0 bases, with 13 bases between. Germline V gene sequence: CDR1 DFQATT, CDR2 SNEGSKA (reference sequence). This CDR3 contains 15 residues. The CDR3 sequence: CSAMGGTLSYNEQFF. As DNA, the CDR3 is TGCAGTGCTATGGGGGGGACACTCTCCTACAATGAGCAGTTCTTC.

This clonotype was recorded a few times. The chain uses TRBV10-3 and TRBJ2-3; 12 bases agree with TRBD2. Germline loops: CDR1 ENHRY, CDR2 SYGVKD. The length of the CDR3 is 16 residues. J gave up 0 bases and V 4 bases, and 2 bases lay outside the gene matches. CDR3 residues: CAISGTSGASTDTQYF. The CDR3 DNA sequence: TGTGCCATCAGTGGGACTAGCGGGGCTAGCACAGATACGCAGTATTTT.

In this sample, this clonotype turned up a few times. This CDR3 is CASRLKTGNEKLFF. The CDR3 nucleotides read TGCGCCAGCAGACTCAAGACAGGGAATGAAAAACTGTTTTTT. The chain recombines TRBV4-3 with TRBJ1-4; TRBD1 matches at 7 bases. Germline V lookup: CDR1 LGHNA, CDR2 YSLEER. V lost 6 bases to trimming and J lost 5 bases; unmatched junction nucleotides: 6. The CDR3 is 14 residues long.

The chain combines TRBV12-3 or TRBV12-4 with TRBJ2-3, with 8 bases that match TRBD1. This CDR3 spans 14 amino acids. V was pared by 9 bases and J by 0 bases, with 5 bases of the junction left unmatched. CDR3 sequence reads: CASGQGLSTDTQYF. CDR3 DNA: TGTGCCAGTGGACAGGGCCTTAGCACAGATACGCAGTATTTT.

CDR3 nucleotide sequence: TGTGCCAGCAGCGTCCCAGGGGCCGACTATGGCTACACCTTC. This gives the protein CASSVPGADYGYTF. V gene TRBV7-3 combines with J gene TRBJ1-2; a possible D gene is TRBD1 (6 bases). Trimming removed 5 bases at V and 3 bases at J, with 13 bases between. The germline CDR1 and CDR2 sequences are SGHTA and FQGTGA. The length of the CDR3 is 14 residues.

As concerns this clonotype: A junction boundary mismatches the germline segment, possibly from a read error. The chain uses TRBV9 and TRBJ1-2; TRBD1 matches 9 bases. The CDR3 is 15 residues long. Germline values: CDR1 SGDLS, CDR2 YYNGEE. CDR3 coding DNA: TGTGCCAGCGGCGTCGGGGACAGGGATCGGTATGGCTACACCTTC. Protein product: CASGVGDRDRYGYTF. Full variable domain (outside the CDR3, taken from reference TRBV9 and TRBJ1-2): DSGVTQTPKHLITATGQRVTLRCSPRSGDLSVYWYQQSLDQGLQFLIQYYNGEERAKGNILERFSAQQFPDLHSELNLSSLELGDSALYFCASGVGDRDRYGYTFGSGTRLTVV.

The J gene is TRBJ1-2, the V gene TRBV6-6; D call uncertain. The CDR3 totals 13 residues. The V and J ends lost 5 bases and 6 bases respectively, with 13 bases between them. The germline V gene has CDR1 MNHNY and CDR2 SVGAGI (reference sequence). For the CDR3, the DNA is TGTGCCAGCAGTACTGGGAGAGGGAATGGCTACACCTTC. Protein: CASSTGRGNGYTF.

This clonotype was seen at least ten times. This rearrangement joins TRBV5-5 to TRBJ1-1, with a weak D call TRBD1 (6 bases). The CDR3 contains 14 residues. The germline V gene encodes CDR1 SGHKS and CDR2 YYEKEE (reference sequence). The V end lost 6 bases, the J end lost 1 base, and 13 bases lay between the germline ends. The CDR3 loop is CASILGQPNTEAFF. The CDR3 DNA is TGTGCCAGCATCCTAGGACAGCCGAACACTGAAGCTTTCTTT.

This clonotype was observed a few times. This rearrangement joins TRBV2 to TRBJ2-7; D not resolved. CDR3 length: 12 residues. The ends were cut back, 2 bases at V and 4 bases at J, with 6 bases in the middle. The V gene's germline CDR1 is SNHLY and CDR2 FYNNEI. The CDR3 sequence is CASSEPAYEQYF. CDR3 bases: TGTGCCAGCAGTGAACCAGCGTACGAGCAGTACTTC.

The J gene is TRBJ2-5, the V gene TRBV6-2 or TRBV6-3; 10 bases agree with TRBD2. Germline assignment: CDR1 MNHEY and CDR2 SVGEGT. The CDR3 totals 16 residues. J lost 1 base, V lost 2 bases, and 4 bases had no gene match. CDR3 sequence (DNA): TGTGCCAGCAGTTACGGGCTAGCGGGGGTCCAAGAGACCCAGTACTTC. This codes for CASSYGLAGVQETQYF.

This clonotype was detected only a few times. CDR3: CSARGFRAGSGNTIYF. For the CDR3, the DNA is TGCAGTGCTAGAGGTTTCCGGGCCGGCTCTGGAAACACCATATATTTT. This chain uses TRBV20-1 with TRBJ1-3; D uncertain. CDR1 and CDR2 (germline): DFQATT, SNEGSKA (reference sequence). V was shortened by 1 base and J by 0 bases, with 13 bases between the two germline ends. CDR3 length: 16 residues.

V gene TRBV7-9 combines with J gene TRBJ2-5; no definite D call. The CDR3 has 14 residues. Germline CDR1 reads SEHNR; CDR2 reads FQNEAQ (reference sequence). Trimming shortened V by 4 bases and J by 7 bases, and 16 bases separated the two germline ends. The CDR3 nucleotides read TGTGCCAGCAGCTCTGACCCGATGGGCGGGACCCAGTACTTC. Protein product: CASSSDPMGGTQYF.

In its sample, this clonotype ranks as hyperexpanded. The V call is TRBV24-1, the J call TRBJ2-2; D is unresolved. This CDR3 is built from 13 residues. Trimming pared 9 bases from V and 1 base from J, leaving 8 bases between. The germline CDR1 and CDR2 sequences are KGHDR and SFDVKD. The CDR3 spells CATHDGNTGELFF. The CDR3 DNA follows: TGTGCCACCCATGACGGGAACACCGGGGAGCTGTTTTTT.

This clonotype was observed a few times. The rearrangement links TRBV7-9 to TRBJ1-1, with 7 bases that match TRBD1. Trimming removed 5 bases from V and 6 bases from J; junction bases left unmatched: 9. The CDR3 loop spans 14 amino acids. Germline lookup yields CDR1 SEHNR and CDR2 FQNEAQ (reference sequence). The CDR3 sequence: CASSPDRATSEAFF. The CDR3 coding sequence is TGTGCCAGCAGCCCAGACAGGGCAACGTCTGAAGCTTTCTTT.

This chain uses TRBV27 with TRBJ2-5, with 11 nucleotides matching TRBD2. Germline CDR1 MNHEY, CDR2 SMNVEV (reference sequence). With 8 bases clipped from V and 5 bases from J, the junction kept 7 bases outside the gene matches. The CDR3 has 14 residues. The CDR3: CASRLLAGGETQYF. DNA of the CDR3: TGTGCCAGCCGCCTTTTAGCGGGGGGGGAGACCCAGTACTTC.

The chain carries TRBV5-1 and TRBJ1-4, with a possible D match to TRBD1 (5 bases). The germline gives CDR1 SGHRS, CDR2 YFSETQ. The CDR3 spans 14 residues. The ends were cut back, 0 bases at V and 8 bases at J, with 11 bases in the middle. The CDR3, as DNA: TGCGCCAGCAGCTTGGCAGGGTCTGAAGAAAAACTGTTTTTT. This encodes CASSLAGSEEKLFF.

The rearrangement uses TRBV6-5 and TRBJ2-1; 8 bases agree with TRBD2. CDR1 and CDR2 from the germline V gene are MNHEY and SVGAGI. J lost 2 bases, V lost 2 bases, and 2 bases had no gene match. This CDR3 has 15 residues. CDR3 sequence: CASSYDGRAYNEQFF. The CDR3, as DNA: TGTGCCAGCAGTTACGACGGGAGGGCCTACAATGAGCAGTTCTTC.

The V and J genes are TRBV9 and TRBJ2-2; D ambiguous. Germline CDR1 reads SGDLS; CDR2 reads YYNGEE. The V end lost 0 bases, the J end lost 2 bases, and 8 bases lay between the germline ends. The length of the CDR3 is 15 residues. The CDR3: CASSVDSPNTGELFF. Written as DNA, the CDR3 is TGTGCCAGCAGCGTAGACAGCCCAAACACCGGGGAGCTGTTTTTT.